This is a list of T cell receptor beta chains from one sample in a study of shared clonotypes between healthy human individuals. Generated by immunoSEQ multiplex PCR, the TCRdb table keeps only in-frame clones and is missing some. The sample contains over a million clones, approximately 96% of which appear only once. Sequences were obtained from naive CD4+ T cells sorted from blood. These receptors all stem from a man in his thirties or forties in good health. CDR3s include the opening cysteine and the closing phenylalanine or tryptophan. D genes are given only for firm matches. Size is omitted from some rows. Given values are once, few, many or a class for expanded clones.

-	-	TRBJ1-2	TRBV4-1	CASSQETGTGYTF	TGCGCCAGCAGCCAAGAAACAGGGACTGGCTACACCTTC
once	-	TRBJ1-1	TRBV10-3	CAISESRVMNTEAFF	TGTGCCATCAGTGAGTCGCGTGTCATGAACACTGAAGCTTTCTTT
-	-	TRBJ2-2	TRBV7-2	CATQKLAAGPGELFF	TGTGCCACGCAAAAATTAGCGGCCGGGCCCGGGGAGCTGTTTTTT
-	-	TRBJ1-4	TRBV13	CASSLAFGNPTNEKLFF	TGTGCCAGCAGCTTAGCTTTCGGCAACCCAACTAATGAAAAACTGTTTTTT
-	-	TRBJ2-1	TRBV27	CASSPQTPRSYNEQFF	TGTGCCAGCAGTCCACAGACACCGCGCTCCTACAATGAGCAGTTCTTC
-	TRBD2	TRBJ2-1	TRBV11-3	CASSLSPTSGRATEQFF	TGTGCCAGCAGCTTAAGTCCGACTAGCGGGAGGGCTACTGAGCAGTTCTTC
-	TRBD2	TRBJ2-1	TRBV18	CASSPSSGGDNEQFF	TGTGCCAGCTCACCATCTAGCGGGGGGGACAATGAGCAGTTCTTC
once	TRBD1	TRBJ1-2	TRBV30	CAWSRGGGYTF	TGTGCCTGGTCCAGGGGGGGTGGCTACACCTTC
-	-	TRBJ2-3	TRBV11-2	CASSSLRGRSTDTQYF	TGTGCCAGCAGCTCGCTAAGGGGCAGGAGCACAGATACGCAGTATTTT
-	-	TRBJ1-3	TRBV7-2	CASSLEAGYGNTIYF	TGTGCCAGCAGCTTAGAGGCAGGGTATGGAAACACCATATATTTT
-	-	TRBJ2-1	TRBV5-1	CASSLDDGYNEQFF	TGCGCCAGCAGCTTGGACGATGGCTACAATGAGCAGTTCTTC
-	TRBD1	TRBJ1-1	TRBV6-5	CASSKPTGIEAFF	TGTGCCAGCAGTAAACCGACAGGGATTGAAGCTTTCTTT
-	TRBD2	TRBJ2-1	TRBV5-4	CASSPPGVAGSRGEQFF	TGTGCCAGCAGCCCGCCGGGGGTAGCGGGATCCCGGGGTGAGCAGTTCTTC
-	TRBD2	TRBJ2-7	TRBV10-2	CASRVTSGGGREQYF	TGCGCCAGCAGGGTGACTAGCGGGGGCGGACGGGAGCAGTACTTC
-	-	TRBJ2-1	TRBV19	CASSLPRGSSYNEQFF	TGTGCCAGTAGCCTACCCAGGGGTAGCTCCTACAATGAGCAGTTCTTC
-	TRBD2	TRBJ2-1	TRBV5-1	CASSGLAGYNEQFF	TGCGCCAGCAGCGGACTAGCGGGCTACAATGAGCAGTTCTTC
-	TRBD2	TRBJ2-1	TRBV5-1	CASSLSLAGGPDNEQFF	TGCGCCAGCAGCTTGTCTTTAGCGGGAGGGCCCGACAATGAGCAGTTCTTC
-	TRBD1	TRBJ1-2	TRBV27	CASSLRDRGYGYTF	TGTGCCAGCAGTTTGCGGGACAGGGGCTATGGCTACACCTTC
-	-	TRBJ2-3	TRBV18	CASSPPSPTDTQYF	TGTGCCAGCTCACCACCTAGCCCCACAGATACGCAGTATTTT
-	-	TRBJ2-7	TRBV5-1	CASSLVAGVLYEQYF	TGCGCCAGCAGCTTGGTTGCAGGGGTTCTTTACGAGCAGTACTTC
-	TRBD1	TRBJ1-5	TRBV2	CASSVNRDRDLYGNQPQHF	TGTGCCAGCAGTGTAAACCGGGACAGGGACCTTTACGGCAATCAGCCCCAGCATTTT
-	TRBD2	TRBJ2-1	TRBV4-2	CASSQDVLAGGTEQFF	TGTGCCAGCAGCCAAGACGTACTAGCGGGAGGGACTGAGCAGTTCTTC
-	-	TRBJ2-6	TRBV2	CASSVADAGANVLTF	TGTGCCAGCAGTGTGGCGGATGCTGGGGCCAACGTCCTGACTTTC
-	TRBD1	TRBJ1-2	TRBV27	CASSHRDRPNYGYTF	TGTGCCAGCAGTCACCGGGACAGGCCCAACTATGGCTACACCTTC
-	-	TRBJ2-5	TRBV6-5	CASGLREETQYF	TGTGCCAGCGGTTTACGGGAGGAGACCCAGTACTTC
once	TRBD1	TRBJ1-2	TRBV28	CATPRDRGSVYGYTF	TGTGCCACTCCACGGGACAGGGGTTCGGTCTATGGCTACACCTTC
-	-	TRBJ2-7	TRBV11-2	CASSLLRLDRQYF	TGTGCCAGCAGCTTGCTAAGGTTGGACAGACAGTACTTC
-	TRBD2	TRBJ2-5	TRBV5-1	CASSLRPGLAGVVEETQYF	TGCGCCAGCAGCTTGCGGCCGGGACTAGCGGGAGTTGTAGAAGAGACCCAGTACTTC
-	TRBD2	TRBJ2-2	TRBV11-1	CASSQILGRESTGELFF	TGTGCCAGCAGCCAAATTCTGGGGCGGGAGTCGACCGGGGAGCTGTTTTTT
-	-	TRBJ2-7	TRBV15	CATRRDLGQKREQYF	TGTGCCACCAGGAGGGACTTGGGACAGAAAAGGGAGCAGTACTTC
-	-	TRBJ2-7	TRBV9	CASSVGGAVGEQYF	TGTGCCAGCAGCGTAGGCGGGGCCGTCGGGGAGCAGTACTTC
-	-	TRBJ2-1	TRBV14	CASSQEVVTYNEQFF	TGTGCCAGCAGCCAAGAGGTGGTGACCTACAATGAGCAGTTCTTC
-	-	TRBJ2-3	TRBV19	CASSIVGGSGSDTQYF	TGTGCCAGTAGTATAGTTGGCGGGTCAGGATCAGATACGCAGTATTTT
-	TRBD1	TRBJ1-5	TRBV2	CASTRGQGPNQPQHF	TGTGCCAGCACCCGAGGACAGGGTCCAAATCAGCCCCAGCATTTT